Each of the 27 T cell receptor beta chains below was sequenced from the same sample in a study of blood T cell repertoires in COVID-19. Assay used: immunoSEQ multiplex PCR; TCRdb lists only in-frame clones, some missing. The sample holds approximately 270,000 clones, around 90% seen once. Sequencing input: PBMCs or T cells enriched from blood (not recorded which). These receptors came from a human donor in a cohort exposed to, infected with or recovered from COVID-19 (not recorded which). The donor label of this sample is uncertain.

The chain is built from TRBV27 and TRBJ2-3, with D maybe TRBD1 (5 bases). With 7 bases removed from V and 8 bases from J, the gap between germline ends came to 19 bases. The germline gives CDR1 MNHEY, CDR2 SMNVEV (reference sequence). The CDR3 sequence is 14 residues long. CDR3 bases: TGTGCCAGCAAATTAGAGGAACGTAGGGGTACGCAGTATTTT. It encodes CASKLEERRGTQYF.

V gene TRBV7-9 combines with J gene TRBJ1-1, with D tentatively TRBD1 (5 bases). CDR3 length: 17 amino acids. Germline-derived CDR1 and CDR2 are SEHNR and FQNEAQ (reference sequence). V was shortened by 0 bases and J by 0 bases, with 14 bases between the two germline ends. CDR3 sequence (DNA): TGTGCCAGCAGCTTAGCAACAGGAGGGGTCCTGAACACTGAAGCTTTCTTT. This gives the protein CASSLATGGVLNTEAFF.

The gene calls are TRBV14 and TRBJ2-7; tentatively, D is TRBD2 (6 bases). V lost 0 bases and J 2 bases, leaving 11 bases between the germline ends. Germline V gene data show CDR1 as SGHDN and CDR2 as FVKESK. The CDR3 runs to 15 residues. DNA for the CDR3: TGTGCCAGCAGCCAAGATGGCGGGGCGACCTACGAGCAGTACTTC. Its protein is CASSQDGGATYEQYF.

V and J are TRBV5-4 and TRBJ2-7; TRBD2 is a possible D gene (5 bases). Trimming removed 2 bases at V and 4 bases at J, with 13 bases between. The germline CDR1 and CDR2 sequences are SGHNT and YYREEE (reference sequence). The CDR3 is made up of 14 amino acids. The CDR3 nucleotides read TGTGCCAGCAGCTTCAACCCCGGGGATTACGAGCAGTACTTC. Translating gives CASSFNPGDYEQYF.

The CDR3 loop is CASSLAIGLPDGELFF. The CDR3, as DNA: TGTGCCAGCAGCTTAGCGATCGGACTTCCCGACGGGGAGCTGTTTTTT. This rearrangement joins TRBV11-2 to TRBJ2-2, with D perhaps matching TRBD2 (5 bases). The germline CDR1 and CDR2 sequences are SGHAT and FQNNGV. CDR3 size: 16 residues. Trimming took off 1 base at V and 7 bases at J, with 16 bases between the two ends.

The V gene is TRBV9, the J gene TRBJ1-3, with unresolved D. The ends were cut back, 2 bases at V and 0 bases at J, with 12 bases in the middle. Germline CDR1 reads SGDLS; CDR2 reads YYNGEE. There are 16 residues in the CDR3. The CDR3 coding sequence is TGTGCCAGCAGCGTCTCCGACACATTCTCTGGAAACACCATATATTTT. It translates to CASSVSDTFSGNTIYF.

The chain has TRBV7-8 and TRBJ1-3; D unresolved. Germline V gene sequence: CDR1 SGHVS, CDR2 FQNEAQ. The CDR3 loop spans 14 amino acids. Trimming left V 3 bases short and J 0 bases short, with 6 bases between. CDR3 DNA sequence: TGTGCCAGCAGCTTCTATAGCTCTGGAAACACCATATATTTT. Translation gives CASSFYSSGNTIYF.

The CDR3 region is CASSFGTGAYEQYF. CDR3 nucleotides: TGCGCCAGCAGCTTCGGGACAGGGGCGTACGAGCAGTACTTC. The rearrangement uses TRBV5-1 and TRBJ2-7, with 10 nucleotides matching TRBD1. Germline trimming cut 2 bases from V and 4 bases from J; bases unmatched to any gene: 3. CDR3 length: 14 amino acids. Germline lookup yields CDR1 SGHRS and CDR2 YFSETQ.

This clone was seen just once. The chain has TRBV5-1 and TRBJ1-6; D is possibly TRBD1 (5 bases). This CDR3 spans 14 amino acids. Germline lookup yields CDR1 SGHRS and CDR2 YFSETQ. V lost 6 bases and J 7 bases, leaving 14 bases between the germline ends. The CDR3 region is CASTSGTVNSPLHF. As DNA, the CDR3 is TGCGCCAGCACGTCCGGGACTGTGAATTCACCCCTCCACTTT.

The rearrangement links TRBV29-1 to TRBJ1-2; D gene ambiguous. This CDR3 is 10 amino acids long. V lost 3 bases to trimming and J lost 3 bases, with 2 bases between them. Germline V CDR1 and CDR2: SQVTM, ANQGSEA. The CDR3 nucleotides read TGCAGCGTTGACGACTATGGCTACACCTTC. It specifies CSVDDYGYTF. The whole variable domain, filled in from reference TRBV29-1 and TRBJ1-2, reads SAVISQKPSRDICQRGTSLTIQCQVDSQVTMMFWYRQQPGQSLTLIATANQGSEATYESGFVIDKFPISRPNLTFSTLTVSNMSPEDSSIYLCSVDDYGYTFGSGTRLTVV.

The chain joins TRBV10-3 to TRBJ1-5; TRBD1 agrees at 9 bases. The germline V gene encodes CDR1 ENHRY and CDR2 SYGVKD. This CDR3 has 15 amino acids. With 4 bases clipped from V and 7 bases from J, the junction kept 8 bases outside the gene matches. CDR3 protein: CAISAGTGQRQPQHF. The CDR3 coding sequence is TGTGCCATCAGTGCCGGGACAGGGCAAAGGCAGCCCCAGCATTTT.

The chain has TRBV6-4 and TRBJ2-6, with D tentatively TRBD1 (6 bases). Germline CDR1 is MRHNA and CDR2 is SNTAGT. The CDR3 loop spans 14 amino acids. V shed 3 bases and J shed 4 bases, with 7 bases lying between them. CDR3 loop: CASSEGAGANVLTF. The CDR3 DNA reads as TGTGCCAGCAGTGAGGGGGCCGGGGCCAACGTCCTGACTTTC.

This clone showed up just once. The CDR3 nucleotides are TGTGCCAGCAGCCCACGACAGGCGGGGGTCACCGGGGAGCTGTTTTTT. It translates to CASSPRQAGVTGELFF. The chain is built from TRBV5-4 and TRBJ2-2; weak D call: TRBD2 (7 bases). CDR3 length: 16 amino acids. V lost 4 bases and J lost 4, with 17 bases in between. CDR1 and CDR2 (germline): SGHNT, YYREEE (reference sequence). Complete variable domain (other parts from reference TRBV5-4 and TRBJ2-2): ETGVTQSPTHLIKTRGQQVTLRCSSQSGHNTVSWYQQALGQGPQFIFQYYREEENGRGNFPPRFSGLQFPNYSSELNVNALELDDSALYLCASSPRQAGVTGELFFGEGSRLTVL.

The rearrangement uses TRBV4-1 and TRBJ1-2, with D uncertain. The V gene's germline CDR1 is MGHRA and CDR2 YSYEKL. The CDR3 sequence is 14 residues long. V shed 5 bases and J shed 2 bases, with 12 bases lying between them. The CDR3 here is CASSAPGRNYGYTF. The DNA for the CDR3 is TGCGCCAGCAGCGCACCTGGGAGGAACTATGGCTACACCTTC.

The chain recombines TRBV15 with TRBJ1-5; TRBD1 is a possible D gene (5 bases). Per germline, CDR1 LNHNV and CDR2 YYDKDF (reference sequence). V lost 1 base and J lost 7, with 14 bases in between. CDR3 length: 15 amino acids. The CDR3 spells CATSRVRDSGQPQHF. The CDR3, as DNA: TGTGCCACCAGCAGAGTCCGGGACTCAGGGCAGCCCCAGCATTTT. The full variable domain, rest sourced from reference TRBV15 and TRBJ1-5, is DAMVIQNPRYQVTQFGKPVTLSCSQTLNHNVMYWYQQKSSQAPKLLFHYYDKDFNNEADTPDNFQSRRPNTSFCFLDIRSPGLGDTAMYLCATSRVRDSGQPQHFGDGTRLSIL.

The chain couples TRBV29-1 to TRBJ1-1; perhaps TRBD1 as D (5 bases). V lost 4 bases, J lost 7 bases, and 13 bases lay in between. The CDR3 is 12 residues long. The germline V gene has CDR1 SQVTM and CDR2 ANQGSEA. The CDR3, as DNA: TGCAGCGTTGCGGGGGACGGTAGTGAAGCTTTCTTT. Protein sequence: CSVAGDGSEAFF. Together with reference TRBV29-1 and TRBJ1-1, the CDR3 gives the full variable domain: SAVISQKPSRDICQRGTSLTIQCQVDSQVTMMFWYRQQPGQSLTLIATANQGSEATYESGFVIDKFPISRPNLTFSTLTVSNMSPEDSSIYLCSVAGDGSEAFFGQGTRLTVV.

The chain couples TRBV19 to TRBJ2-1; 8 bases agree with TRBD1. The CDR3 sequence is 14 residues long. The germline V gene encodes CDR1 LNHDA and CDR2 SQIVND (reference sequence). After removal of 1 base from V and 9 bases from J, the junction contained 5 bases not matched to a gene. CDR3 nucleotide sequence: TGTGCCAGTAGTATAGGTGCAGGGGGCGGTGAGCAGTTCTTC. It encodes CASSIGAGGGEQFF.

V gene TRBV19 combines with J gene TRBJ1-6, with 9 positions matching TRBD1. The J segment lost 8 bases and the V segment lost 6 bases, leaving 5 bases of the junction unmatched. This CDR3 spans 14 amino acids. Germline CDR1 and CDR2: LNHDA and SQIVND (reference sequence). The CDR3 nucleotides read TGTGCCAGTAGCGAAGGGACAGGGTATTCACCCCTCCACTTT. Translating it yields CASSEGTGYSPLHF.

The chain combines TRBV7-8 with TRBJ1-4; D ambiguous. Germline values: CDR1 SGHVS, CDR2 FQNEAQ. The CDR3 contains 15 residues. V dropped 4 bases and J dropped 5 bases, with 14 bases sitting between them. CDR3 region: CASSWGGSLNEKLFF. CDR3 DNA: TGTGCCAGCAGCTGGGGAGGGTCCTTAAATGAAAAACTGTTTTTT. Full variable domain (outside the CDR3, taken from reference TRBV7-8 and TRBJ1-4): GAGVSQSPRYKVAKRGQDVALRCDPISGHVSLFWYQQALGQGPEFLTYFQNEAQLDKSGLPSDRFFAERPEGSVSTLKIQRTQQEDSAVYLCASSWGGSLNEKLFFGSGTQLSVL.

The rearrangement uses TRBV3-1 (or the pseudogene TRBV3-2) and TRBJ2-5, with 13 nucleotides matching TRBD2. Losses at the gene ends were 4 bases for V and 4 bases for J; bases not matched to a gene: 9. Germline V lookup: CDR1 LGHDT, CDR2 YNNKEL (reference sequence). The CDR3 has 17 residues. The CDR3 loop is CASSRVLLAGGRETQYF. In DNA, the CDR3 is TGTGCCAGCAGCCGGGTCCTACTAGCGGGGGGGCGAGAGACCCAGTACTTC.

Points on this clone: One end of the junction varies from germline; a read error may be responsible. The chain has TRBV18 and TRBJ1-1; D ambiguous. The CDR3 extends over 11 amino acids. Germline V gene lookup returns CDR1 KGHSH and CDR2 LQKENI. As DNA, the CDR3 is TGTGCCAGCTCACCAAACACCGAAGCTTTCTTT. Amino acid sequence: CASSPNTEAFF.

This rearrangement joins TRBV6-4 to TRBJ1-2; 9 positions agree with TRBD1. Trimming cost V 0 bases and J 3 bases; bases outside gene matches: 5. Germline lookup yields CDR1 MRHNA and CDR2 SNTAGT. The CDR3 covers 16 residues. CDR3 in amino acids: CASSDSGTGSYYGYTF. For the CDR3, the DNA is TGTGCCAGCAGTGACTCTGGGACAGGGTCATACTATGGCTACACCTTC.

The genes are TRBV25-1 and TRBJ2-2; 9 bases are shared with TRBD2. Germline CDR1 is MGHDK and CDR2 is SYGVNS. V dropped 2 bases and J dropped 5; count of bases not matched to a gene: 3. CDR3 length: 15 amino acids. The CDR3 loop is CASSEAGGPTGELFF. CDR3 nucleotides: TGTGCCAGCAGTGAAGCGGGGGGGCCGACCGGGGAGCTGTTTTTT.

V usage is TRBV10-3 and J usage is TRBJ2-1, with 10 positions matching TRBD2. The length of the CDR3 is 16 residues. Germline V gene lookup returns CDR1 ENHRY and CDR2 SYGVKD. J gave up 3 bases and V 2 bases, and 4 bases lay outside the gene matches. The CDR3 DNA reads as TGTGCCATCAGTGAGGAACTAGCGGGGTACTACAATGAGCAGTTCTTC. Residues: CAISEELAGYYNEQFF.

The sample holds one count of this clone. This chain connects TRBV7-9 to TRBJ1-1, with D possibly TRBD1 on 6 matching bases. V was pared by 4 bases and J by 5 bases, with 14 bases between. This CDR3 region has 14 residues. The germline V gene encodes CDR1 SEHNR and CDR2 FQNEAQ (reference sequence). CDR3 bases: TGTGCCAGCAGCTACCGAAGGGGGGGAACTGAAGCTTTCTTT. It translates to CASSYRRGGTEAFF.

The chain links TRBV3-1 (or the pseudogene TRBV3-2) to TRBJ2-3, with a tentative D call TRBD2 (7 bases). V was trimmed by 3 bases and J by 2 bases, leaving 21 bases between them. The CDR3 consists of 18 residues. Per germline, CDR1 LGHDT and CDR2 YNNKEL (reference sequence). The CDR3 DNA is TGTGCCAGCAGCCATTCCCCTGGGGGGGCTGCGTACACAGATACGCAGTATTTT. Amino acid sequence: CASSHSPGGAAYTDTQYF.

This chain uses TRBV6-1 with TRBJ2-2, with 9 bases matching TRBD1. The CDR3 length is 15 residues. Trimming at V came to 0 bases and at J to 7 bases, leaving 3 bases not matched to a gene. Per germline, CDR1 MNHNS and CDR2 SASEGT. As DNA, the CDR3 is TGTGCCAGCAGTGAAGCGACAGGGGGGAGCGGGGAGCTGTTTTTT. This gives the protein CASSEATGGSGELFF.